The 20 T cell receptor beta chains below come from one sample, sequenced in a study of beta chain features in type 1 diabetes. General study results and limits: Shorter TCRB CDR3s, moderately but significantly so, marked every one of the four CD4+ subsets in Type 1 diabetes patients.

These receptors are not linked to any known antigen. The investigators reverse transcribed all of the isolated RNA, so they sequenced expressed TCRB transcripts. Profiled with immunoSEQ multiplex PCR; TCRdb holds only in-frame clones, not every one. The sample lists 40,000 or so clones; 66% were seen once. Sequenced: Tregs from blood. These receptors were collected from a woman aged 18-29 years with type 1 diabetes.

The chain is built from TRBV9 and TRBJ1-1; the match to TRBD1 covers 9 bases. This CDR3 is 15 amino acids long. Unmatched junction bases numbered 9, after V lost 3 bases and J lost 6 bases. The germline V gene has CDR1 SGDLS and CDR2 YYNGEE. CDR3 loop: CASSAIGTGRSEAFF. In DNA form, the CDR3 reads TGTGCCAGCAGCGCTATAGGGACAGGGAGGTCTGAAGCTTTCTTT.

The rearrangement uses TRBV12-5 and TRBJ2-3; 9 nucleotides agree with TRBD2. The V and J ends lost 0 bases and 1 base, in that order; junction bases with no gene match: 11. Looked up from germline, CDR1 is LGHNT and CDR2 is FRNRAP. The CDR3 sequence is 19 residues long. The CDR3 DNA follows: TGTGCTAGTGGTTTGGTAGGGCTAGCGGGAACCCGGGGCACAGATACGCAGTATTTT. Protein sequence: CASGLVGLAGTRGTDTQYF. Variable domain in full (rest from reference TRBV12-5 and TRBJ2-3): DARVTQTPRHKVTEMGQEVTMRCQPILGHNTVFWYRQTMMQGLELLAYFRNRAPLDDSGMPKDRFSAEMPDATLATLKIQPSEPRDSAVYFCASGLVGLAGTRGTDTQYFGPGTRLTVL.

This clone showed up just a few times. This chain connects TRBV5-8 to TRBJ1-4; 11 bases map to TRBD1. This CDR3 is 15 amino acids long. Germline CDR1 SGHTS, CDR2 YDEGEE. Unmatched junction bases numbered 2, after V lost 0 bases and J lost 7 bases. The CDR3 nucleotides are TGTGCCAGCAGCTTGGCCGGGACAGGGGGTGAAAAACTGTTTTTT. Amino acids: CASSLAGTGGEKLFF.

This clone was picked up one time. The rearrangement links TRBV12-5 to TRBJ2-7, with 7 nucleotides matching TRBD1. CDR1 LGHNT and CDR2 FRNRAP come from the germline V gene. The length of the CDR3 is 15 residues. V lost 4 bases, J lost 0 bases, and 6 bases stayed unmatched. CDR3 sequence: CASGSTWTGSYEQYF. The CDR3 nucleotides are TGTGCTAGTGGTTCCACCTGGACAGGCTCCTACGAGCAGTACTTC. The complete variable domain, with remaining parts taken from reference TRBV12-5 and TRBJ2-7, reads DARVTQTPRHKVTEMGQEVTMRCQPILGHNTVFWYRQTMMQGLELLAYFRNRAPLDDSGMPKDRFSAEMPDATLATLKIQPSEPRDSAVYFCASGSTWTGSYEQYFGPGTRLTVT.

The chain employs TRBV7-9 and TRBJ2-1, with 16 bases fitting TRBD2. The CDR3 has 19 residues. Germline CDR1 is SEHNR and CDR2 is FQNEAQ (reference sequence). V dropped 5 bases and J dropped 2; count of bases not matched to a gene: 9. The CDR3 bases are TGTGCCAGCAGCCCTGGGCCGGGACTAGCGGGGGGGGCCTACAATGAGCAGTTCTTC. Translated: CASSPGPGLAGGAYNEQFF.

The rearrangement joins TRBV5-4 to TRBJ1-1; D gene unclear. The V end was cut by 2 bases, the J end by 7 bases, with 15 bases between. Germline-derived CDR1 and CDR2 are SGHNT and YYREEE (reference sequence). This CDR3 comprises 14 residues. CDR3 DNA: TGTGCCAGCAGCTTTGAGACGGAGAGGAGTGAAGCTTTCTTT. Amino acid sequence: CASSFETERSEAFF.

The genes are TRBV18 and TRBJ2-7; a weak D match, TRBD2 (5 bases). Germline V gives CDR1 KGHSH, CDR2 LQKENI. Trimming removed 3 bases from V and 6 bases from J, with 15 bases in between. This CDR3 is built from 14 residues. CDR3 sequence reads: CASSPRVGSGEQYF. The CDR3 bases are TGTGCCAGCTCACCGAGGGTAGGTTCCGGCGAGCAGTACTTC.

The gene calls are TRBV7-2 and TRBJ1-1; maybe TRBD1 (5 bases). CDR3 length: 16 amino acids. V lost 5 bases, J lost 1 base, and 17 bases lay in between. In germline, CDR1 is SGHTA, CDR2 FQGNSA. DNA of the CDR3: TGTGCCAGCAGCCGTGGGACCTCGGGGGGGAACACTGAAGCTTTCTTT. This codes for CASSRGTSGGNTEAFF.

This clone appeared a few times. J is TRBJ2-1 and V is TRBV5-1; 9 nucleotides match TRBD2. Germline assignment: CDR1 SGHRS and CDR2 YFSETQ. V lost 3 bases and J lost 0; bases outside the gene matches: 7. This CDR3 is built from 17 residues. CDR3 sequence (DNA): TGCGCCAGCAGCTGGCAGGTAGCGGGAGTCTCCTACAATGAGCAGTTCTTC. Its translation: CASSWQVAGVSYNEQFF.

The V call is TRBV11-2, the J call TRBJ1-6; D perhaps matches TRBD1 (5 bases). Germline assignment: CDR1 SGHAT and CDR2 FQNNGV. This CDR3 has 14 amino acids. The germline V and J ends were trimmed by 5 bases and 9 bases, with 14 bases remaining between them. As DNA, the CDR3 is TGTGCCAGCAGCCCCGGCAGGGTGGGTTCACCCCTCCACTTT. Its protein is CASSPGRVGSPLHF.

V gene TRBV28 combines with J gene TRBJ1-5; D ambiguous. The CDR3 contains 12 residues. Germline V gene sequence: CDR1 MDHEN, CDR2 SYDVKM. V lost 2 bases, J lost 7 bases, and 6 bases lay in between. DNA for the CDR3: TGTGCCAGCAGTTTAAGCGGGCAGCCCCAGCATTTT. Amino acid sequence: CASSLSGQPQHF.

The V call is TRBV2, the J call TRBJ1-5; 12 positions agree with TRBD1. Per germline, CDR1 SNHLY and CDR2 FYNNEI. The CDR3 contains 17 residues. Trimming at V came to 6 bases and at J to 0 bases, leaving 6 bases not matched to a gene. The CDR3 bases are TGTGCCAGCAGGGGGACAGGGGGCTTCTATAGCAATCAGCCCCAGCATTTT. It codes for CASRGTGGFYSNQPQHF.

This clone has just a few counts. The rearrangement joins TRBV7-9 to TRBJ1-1; D is uncertain. In germline, CDR1 is SEHNR, CDR2 FQNEAQ (reference sequence). The CDR3 totals 12 residues. V lost 0 bases, J lost 7 bases, and 6 bases lay in between. CDR3 sequence: CASSLASSEAFF. CDR3 in DNA: TGTGCCAGCAGCTTAGCTTCCAGTGAAGCTTTCTTT.

The chain recombines TRBV5-3 with TRBJ2-3, with 10 positions matching TRBD1. TRBV5-3 is given ORF status, its function remaining uncertain. The CDR3 covers 15 residues. V was clipped by 2 bases and J by 2 bases; unmatched bases: 2. The CDR3 sequence is CARSFRQGATDTQYF. The CDR3 nucleotides read TGTGCCAGAAGCTTTAGACAGGGGGCCACAGATACGCAGTATTTT.

CDR3: CASSSQGSATTGELFF. The CDR3 DNA reads TGTGCCAGCAGTTCCCAGGGATCAGCCACCACCGGGGAGCTGTTTTTT. The chain has TRBV6-5 and TRBJ2-2, with a weak D call TRBD1 (5 bases). CDR1 is MNHEY and CDR2 is SVGAGI in the germline V gene. V gave up 4 bases and J gave up 4 bases, with 16 bases separating them. The CDR3 length is 16 residues.

The chain uses TRBV28 and TRBJ1-2, with 10 bases matching TRBD1. Germline CDR1 MDHEN, CDR2 SYDVKM. With V trimmed by 5 bases and J by 1 base, 7 bases remained unmatched. This CDR3 is 16 amino acids long. The CDR3 loop reads CASSRAGTGVNYGYTF. The CDR3 DNA is TGTGCCAGCAGTCGCGCCGGGACAGGGGTTAACTATGGCTACACCTTC.

This chain connects TRBV11-3 to TRBJ2-3; D may be TRBD2 (6 bases). V was trimmed by 3 bases and J by 0 bases, leaving 10 bases between them. The CDR3 is made up of 15 amino acids. Germline CDR1 SGHNT, CDR2 YENEEA. The CDR3 nucleotides are TGTGCCAGCAGCTTTTCGGGGACTAGCACAGATACGCAGTATTTT. This translates into CASSFSGTSTDTQYF. The whole variable domain, filled in from reference TRBV11-3 and TRBJ2-3, reads EAGVVQSPRYKIIEKKQPVAFWCNPISGHNTLYWYLQNLGQGPELLIRYENEEAVDDSQLPKDRFSAERLKGVDSTLKIQPAELGDSAVYLCASSFSGTSTDTQYFGPGTRLTVL.

This chain connects TRBV27 to TRBJ1-2, with 10 bases aligning to TRBD1. The CDR3 contains 14 residues. V lost 4 bases and J lost 7; bases outside the gene matches: 6. Germline V gene lookup returns CDR1 MNHEY and CDR2 SMNVEV (reference sequence). CDR3 residues: CASSYAGTGVGYTF. The CDR3 DNA reads as TGTGCCAGCAGTTACGCCGGGACAGGGGTTGGCTACACCTTC.

The genes are TRBV7-3 and TRBJ2-1, with 9 bases fitting TRBD2. J gave up 6 bases and V 1 base, and 7 bases lay outside the gene matches. This CDR3 contains 16 residues. Looked up from germline, CDR1 is SGHTA and CDR2 is FQGTGA. The CDR3 DNA reads as TGTGCCAGCAGCTTAAGGGGGACTAGCCTACTCAATGAGCAGTTCTTC. Its protein product is CASSLRGTSLLNEQFF.

The CDR3 loop is CATSSSMSSGRSYNEQFF. Written as DNA, the CDR3 is TGTGCCACCAGCAGTAGTATGTCTAGCGGGCGTTCCTACAATGAGCAGTTCTTC. The gene calls are TRBV15 and TRBJ2-1, with 8 bases identical to TRBD2. Germline CDR1 reads LNHNV; CDR2 reads YYDKDF (reference sequence). V lost 3 bases to trimming and J lost 1 base; unmatched junction nucleotides: 11. The CDR3 runs 18 residues.